The present TCR beta chain was sequenced within a study of CXCR3-negative and CXCR3-positive naive CD8 T cells. Findings and caveats of the study: Compared with CXCR3-negative naive cells, CXCR3-positive naive cells showed more hydrophobic TRB CDR3s.

UMI-labeled TRB cDNA libraries were prepared by 5' RACE. TCRdb re-analyzed the 5' RACE reads; it lists each CDR3 protein once, without DNA. The table for this sample gives some 68,000 distinct CDR3 sequences. About this clonotype itself: Its target is unknown.

CDR1 SGHTA and CDR2 FQGTGA come from the germline V gene. There are 14 residues in the CDR3. This rearrangement joins TRBV7-3 to TRBJ2-7; the TRBD1 assignment by TCRdb is unverifiable without DNA. The sample taken for sequencing was naive CXCR3+ CD8+ T cells from blood. Documented subset: CD45RO-CCR7+CD27+CD95- naive CD8+ T cells expressing CXCR3 (TNR3+). The clonotype originates from a human donor in good health. Some clones in this sample may be carry-over from other donors' samples. The CDR3 sequence: CASSLTGDSYEQYF.